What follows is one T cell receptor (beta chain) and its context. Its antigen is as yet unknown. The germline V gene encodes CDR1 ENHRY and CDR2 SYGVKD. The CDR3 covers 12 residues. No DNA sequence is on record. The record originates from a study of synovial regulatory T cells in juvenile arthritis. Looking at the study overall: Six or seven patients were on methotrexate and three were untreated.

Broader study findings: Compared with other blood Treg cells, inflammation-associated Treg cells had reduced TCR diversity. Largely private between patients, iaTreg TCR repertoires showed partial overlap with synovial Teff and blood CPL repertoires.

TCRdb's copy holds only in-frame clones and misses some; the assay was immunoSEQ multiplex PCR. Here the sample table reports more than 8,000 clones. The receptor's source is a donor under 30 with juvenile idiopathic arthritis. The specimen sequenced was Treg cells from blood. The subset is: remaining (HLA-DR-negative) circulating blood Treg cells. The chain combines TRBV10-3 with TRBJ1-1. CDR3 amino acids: CAISSGGAEAFF.